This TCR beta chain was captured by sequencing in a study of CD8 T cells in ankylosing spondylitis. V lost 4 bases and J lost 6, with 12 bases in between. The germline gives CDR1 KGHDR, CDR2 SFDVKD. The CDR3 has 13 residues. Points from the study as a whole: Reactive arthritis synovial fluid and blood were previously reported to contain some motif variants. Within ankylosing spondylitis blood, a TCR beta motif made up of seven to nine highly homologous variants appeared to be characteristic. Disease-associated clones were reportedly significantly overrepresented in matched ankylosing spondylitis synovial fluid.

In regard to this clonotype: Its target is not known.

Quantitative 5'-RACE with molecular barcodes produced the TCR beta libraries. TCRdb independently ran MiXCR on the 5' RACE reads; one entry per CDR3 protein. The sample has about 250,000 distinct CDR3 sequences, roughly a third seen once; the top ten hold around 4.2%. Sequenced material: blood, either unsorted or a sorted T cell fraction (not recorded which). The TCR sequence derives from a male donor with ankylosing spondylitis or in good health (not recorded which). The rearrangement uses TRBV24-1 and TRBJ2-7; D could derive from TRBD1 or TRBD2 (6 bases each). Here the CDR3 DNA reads TGTGCCACCAGTGAAGGCAGGGGACTCGAGCAGTACTTC. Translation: CATSEGRGLEQYF.